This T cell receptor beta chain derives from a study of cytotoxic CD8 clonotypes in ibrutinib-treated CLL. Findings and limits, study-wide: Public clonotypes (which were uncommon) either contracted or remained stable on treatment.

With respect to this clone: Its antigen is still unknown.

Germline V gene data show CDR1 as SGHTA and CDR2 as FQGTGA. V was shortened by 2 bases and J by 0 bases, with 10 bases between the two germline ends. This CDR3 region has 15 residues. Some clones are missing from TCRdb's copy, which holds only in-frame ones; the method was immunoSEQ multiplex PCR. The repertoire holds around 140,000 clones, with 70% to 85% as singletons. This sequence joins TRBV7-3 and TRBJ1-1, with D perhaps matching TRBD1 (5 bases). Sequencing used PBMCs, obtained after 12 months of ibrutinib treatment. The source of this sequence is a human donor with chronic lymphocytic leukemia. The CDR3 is CASSLEGSLNTEAFF. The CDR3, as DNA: TGTGCCAGCAGCTTAGAGGGGTCCTTGAACACTGAAGCTTTCTTT. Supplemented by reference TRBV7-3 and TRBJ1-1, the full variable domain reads GAGVSQTPSNKVTEKGKYVELRCDPISGHTALYWYRQSLGQGPEFLIYFQGTGAADDSGLPNDRFFAVRPEGSVSTLKIQRTERGDSAVYLCASSLEGSLNTEAFFGQGTRLTVV.